This T cell receptor beta chain was profiled in a study of cytomegalovirus exposure and HLA in healthy donors. CDR1 MNHNS and CDR2 SASEGT come from the germline V gene. CDR3 length: 15 amino acids. V lost 5 bases and J lost 6, with 17 bases in between. PCR used 60 Vbeta primers and 13 Jbeta primers. Sequencing used immunoSEQ multiplex PCR; TCRdb keeps in-frame clones, though not all of them. The sample yields 150,000 or so clones, around 79% seen once. Sequencing was carried out using PBMCs. The receptor's source is a man younger than 45 in good health and CMV-seropositive. The gene calls are TRBV6-1 and TRBJ2-1; D might be TRBD2 (5 bases). CDR3 in DNA: TGTGCCAGCAGTCGGGTCCTGTTGGCGGGCAATGAGCAGTTCTTC. Amino acid sequence: CASSRVLLAGNEQFF.